The 13 T cell receptor beta chains listed next were all sequenced from one sample in a study of T cells in Graves' hyperthyroidism and ophthalmopathy. Using RNA transcripts as the source, TCR beta CDR3 regions were amplified. Initially, a first-round RT-PCR of the TCR CDR3 employed the HTBI primer set. MiXCR, applied by TCRdb to the multiplex PCR reads, yields one record per CDR3 protein. The sample records about half a million distinct CDR3 sequences, 15% to 20% being singletons. Sample: blood. The receptors originated from a woman aged 25 to 39 with Graves' ophthalmopathy.

This clonotype turned up a few times. The rearrangement uses TRBV4-3 and TRBJ2-1, with TRBD2 matching 8 bases. The V gene end was trimmed by 0 bases and the J gene end by 3 bases; junction bases not matched to a gene: 10. Germline V gene data show CDR1 as LGHNA and CDR2 as YSLEER. CDR3 length equals 18 residues. In DNA, the CDR3 is TGCGCCAGCAGCCAAGATAGATCCAGCGGGAGTCTCTACAATGAGCAGTTCTTC. Translated, it gives CASSQDRSSGSLYNEQFF.

On this clonotype: This may be a read error, as it is one base from a much larger clone. The V gene is TRBV7-3, the J gene TRBJ2-5; no firm D call. The CDR3 has 12 amino acids. Trimming removed 11 bases from V and 1 base from J, with 11 bases in between. Germline lookup yields CDR1 SGHTA and CDR2 FQGTGA. The CDR3 spells CAGNPGQETQYF. The CDR3 region has the DNA TGTGCCGGCAACCCCGGCCAAGAGACCCAGTACTTC.

Many counts were recorded for this clonotype. The gene calls are TRBV28 and TRBJ2-7; TRBD2 might be the D (6 bases). The germline V gene encodes CDR1 MDHEN and CDR2 SYDVKM. With 7 bases removed from V and 4 bases from J, the gap between germline ends came to 8 bases. The CDR3 loop spans 11 amino acids. CDR3 sequence reads: CASKLAYEQYF. The CDR3 DNA sequence: TGTGCCAGCAAGCTAGCGTACGAGCAGTACTTC. Full variable domain (outside the CDR3, taken from reference TRBV28 and TRBJ2-7): DVKVTQSSRYLVKRTGEKVFLECVQDMDHENMFWYRQDPGLGLRLIYFSYDVKMKEKGDIPEGYSVSREKKERFSLILESASTNQTSMYLCASKLAYEQYFGPGTRLTVT.

This clonotype has a count of ten or more. V and J are TRBV20-1 and TRBJ2-7, with 8 bases aligning to TRBD1. Unmatched junction bases numbered 14, after V lost 0 bases and J lost 7 bases. This CDR3 is built from 16 residues. Per germline, CDR1 DFQATT and CDR2 SNEGSKA (reference sequence). CDR3 sequence: CSARDFGRDRGVEQYF. The CDR3 DNA follows: TGCAGTGCTAGAGATTTCGGGCGAGACAGGGGAGTGGAGCAGTACTTC.

This clonotype was counted a few times. This sequence joins TRBV18 and TRBJ2-2, with a possible D match to TRBD1 (6 bases). Germline V gene data show CDR1 as KGHSH and CDR2 as LQKENI. V was clipped by 1 base and J by 2 bases, with 14 bases between them. There are 17 residues in the CDR3. Here the CDR3 reads CASSPRSVTGNTGELFF. For the CDR3, the DNA is TGTGCCAGCTCACCACGCTCCGTGACAGGAAACACCGGGGAGCTGTTTTTT.

This clonotype was seen a handful of times. The chain uses TRBV28 and TRBJ2-2; a possible D gene is TRBD1 (6 bases). Trimming took off 3 bases at V and 5 bases at J, with 16 bases between the two ends. CDR1 MDHEN and CDR2 SYDVKM come from the germline V gene. The CDR3 totals 16 residues. The CDR3 reads CASSFLTGLLTGELFF. The CDR3 bases are TGTGCCAGCAGTTTCCTGACAGGCCTTTTGACCGGGGAGCTGTTTTTT.

The chain recombines TRBV6-2 or TRBV6-3 with TRBJ2-3, with D possibly being TRBD2 (6 bases). CDR3 length: 14 residues. The V and J ends lost 6 bases and 2 bases respectively, with 12 bases between them. The germline V gene has CDR1 MNHEY and CDR2 SVGEGT. CDR3 protein: CASSWVAATDTQYF. In nucleotides, the CDR3 is TGTGCCAGCAGCTGGGTAGCGGCCACAGATACGCAGTATTTT.

This clonotype was picked up many times. The chain carries TRBV2 and TRBJ1-4; D is ambiguous. The CDR3 runs to 16 residues. V lost 2 bases to trimming and J lost 4 bases, with 14 bases between them. Per germline, CDR1 SNHLY and CDR2 FYNNEI. The CDR3 coding sequence is TGTGCCAGCAGTGAAAGGCTGGGAAGATATAATGAAAAACTGTTTTTT. Translated: CASSERLGRYNEKLFF.

The chain joins TRBV7-2 to TRBJ2-7; 7 bases match TRBD2. The J segment lost 7 bases and the V segment lost 0 bases, leaving 6 bases of the junction unmatched. The CDR3 is 14 amino acids. Germline CDR1 and CDR2: SGHTA and FQGNSA. CDR3 coding DNA: TGTGCCAGCAGCTTAGCGGGACCAGCGGGGGAGCAGTACTTC. Translating gives CASSLAGPAGEQYF.

Note on this clonotype: A single base separates this from a much larger clone, so it may be a read error. CDR3 DNA sequence: TGTGCCAGCAGCTTAGCGGGAGGGTTTAGTGAGCAGTACTTC. Translated: CASSLAGGFSEQYF. The chain uses TRBV7-6 and TRBJ2-1, with 7 positions matching TRBD2. The tail of the sequence fits TRBJ2-7 better, so the J call may be wrong. This CDR3 spans 14 amino acids. Looked up from germline, CDR1 is SGHVS and CDR2 is FNYEAQ.

This clonotype was found many times. The chain recombines TRBV12-3 or TRBV12-4 with TRBJ2-3; 9 bases are shared with TRBD2. V dropped 7 bases and J dropped 4; count of bases not matched to a gene: 12. The CDR3 contains 16 residues. In DNA form, the CDR3 reads TGTGCCAGCACCCCCCTGTCGCGGGAGGGCGCAGATACGCAGTATTTT. Translating it yields CASTPLSREGADTQYF.

This clonotype was counted at least ten times. The J gene is TRBJ2-1, the V gene TRBV30; the D is unclear. The CDR3 extends over 13 amino acids. The germline CDR1 and CDR2 sequences are GTSNPN and SVGIG (reference sequence). V shed 7 bases and J shed 0 bases, with 10 bases lying between them. Written as DNA, the CDR3 is TGTGCCTTCGACATGAGCTCCTACAATGAGCAGTTCTTC. Its translation is CAFDMSSYNEQFF.

The chain is built from TRBV6-2 or TRBV6-3 and TRBJ1-2, with D unclear. V lost 5 bases to trimming and J lost 6 bases, with 13 bases between them. This CDR3 has 13 residues. CDR1 is MNHEY and CDR2 is SVGEGT in the germline V gene. This CDR3 is CASSVGTGDGYTF. The CDR3 region has the DNA TGTGCCAGCAGTGTTGGAACCGGCGATGGCTACACCTTC.